The clone carrying this TCR beta chain is a singleton in its sample. Its antigen remains unidentified. TCRdb re-called the 5' RACE reads through MiXCR, storing one row per CDR3 protein. The sample holds about 240,000 distinct CDR3 sequences, 3.6% seen once. This sample stems from a study of T cells after yellow fever vaccination. In the study overall: Preparation of fractions with low cell numbers was performed using SMART-Seq v4 Ultra Low Input. Study-wide points: On re-exposure, the response was weaker but peaked faster, at day 5 versus 15. Repertoires sorted by FACS could include abundant clonotypes that are contaminants from the bulk population.

This TCR came from a young man who received the YFV17D yellow fever vaccine. The source material was PBMCs, sampled 15 days after the yellow fever booster vaccination.

The CDR3 spells CSARVGTSGRKETQYF. DNA of the CDR3: TGCAGTGCTAGAGTCGGGACTAGCGGGAGAAAAGAGACCCAGTACTTC. The V call is TRBV20-1, the J call TRBJ2-5; 14 bases map to TRBD2. CDR1 is DFQATT and CDR2 is SNEGSKA in the germline V gene (reference sequence). The CDR3 has 16 residues. Germline trimming cut 1 base from V and 3 bases from J; bases unmatched to any gene: 4.